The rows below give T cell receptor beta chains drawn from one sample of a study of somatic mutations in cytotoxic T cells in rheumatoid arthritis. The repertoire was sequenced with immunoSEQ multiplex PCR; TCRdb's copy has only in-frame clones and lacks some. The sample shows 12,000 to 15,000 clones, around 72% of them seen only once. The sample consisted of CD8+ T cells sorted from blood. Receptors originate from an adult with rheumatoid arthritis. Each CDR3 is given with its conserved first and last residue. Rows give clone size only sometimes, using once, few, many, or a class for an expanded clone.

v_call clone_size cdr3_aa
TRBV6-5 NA CASSGGGAGDIQYF
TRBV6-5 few CASIQTSGSYNEQFF
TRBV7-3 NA CASSLHPQGLAGYNEQFF
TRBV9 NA CASEIGQGLTGELFF
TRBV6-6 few CASSLGGAEAFF
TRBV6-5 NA CASSYGTGYNSPLHF
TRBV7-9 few CASSLAPQRDGYTF
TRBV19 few CASSNGRAWYEQFF
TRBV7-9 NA CASSLRGGVNTQYF
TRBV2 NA CASSAEARGYEAFF
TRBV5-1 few CASSLGLGASTDTQYF
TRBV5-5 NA CASRPFSLISGAKDTQYF
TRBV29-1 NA CSVAKRVNNEQFF
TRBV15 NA CATSSIQRGYEQYF
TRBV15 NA CATSAGREQYF
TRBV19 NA CASRRPGTGLSEKLFF